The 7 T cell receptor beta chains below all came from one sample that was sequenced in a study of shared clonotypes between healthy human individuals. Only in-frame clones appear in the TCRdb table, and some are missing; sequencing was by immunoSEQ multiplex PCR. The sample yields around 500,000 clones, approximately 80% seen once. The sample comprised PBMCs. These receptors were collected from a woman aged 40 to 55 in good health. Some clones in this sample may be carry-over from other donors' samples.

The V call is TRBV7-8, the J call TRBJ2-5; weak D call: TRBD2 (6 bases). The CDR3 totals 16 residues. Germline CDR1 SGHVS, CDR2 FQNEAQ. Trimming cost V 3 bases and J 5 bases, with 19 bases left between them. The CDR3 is CASSFSGRGFLETQYF. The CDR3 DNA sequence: TGTGCCAGCAGCTTTTCCGGGAGAGGGTTTTTGGAGACCCAGTACTTC.

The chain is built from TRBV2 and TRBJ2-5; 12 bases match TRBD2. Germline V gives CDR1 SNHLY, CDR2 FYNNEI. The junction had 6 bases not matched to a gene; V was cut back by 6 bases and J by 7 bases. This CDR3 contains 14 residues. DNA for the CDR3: TGTGCCAGCAGAACTAGCGGGAGGTTTGGGACCCAGTACTTC. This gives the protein CASRTSGRFGTQYF.

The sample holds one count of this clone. Here the CDR3 reads CASSLDKYEQYF. CDR3 nucleotide sequence: TGTGCCAGCAGCTTAGACAAATACGAGCAGTACTTC. The chain links TRBV11-1 to TRBJ2-5; no reliable D call. Near its end, the DNA agrees better with TRBJ2-7, so the J call may be wrong. There are 12 residues in the CDR3. CDR1 is SGHAT and CDR2 is FQDESV in the germline V gene (reference sequence).

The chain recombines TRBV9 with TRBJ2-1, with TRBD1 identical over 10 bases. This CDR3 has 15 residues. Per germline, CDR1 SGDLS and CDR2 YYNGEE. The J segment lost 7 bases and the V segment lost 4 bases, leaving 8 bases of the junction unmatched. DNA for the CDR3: TGTGCCAGCAGCTCCGGGACAGGGGAGGGGAATGAGCAGTTCTTC. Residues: CASSSGTGEGNEQFF.

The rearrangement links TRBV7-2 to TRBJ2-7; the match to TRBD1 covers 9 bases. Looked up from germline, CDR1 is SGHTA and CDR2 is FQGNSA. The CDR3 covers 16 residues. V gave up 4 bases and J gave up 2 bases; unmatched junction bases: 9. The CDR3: CASSSPRTGDPYEQYF. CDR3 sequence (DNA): TGTGCCAGCAGCTCCCCTCGGACAGGGGATCCCTACGAGCAGTACTTC.

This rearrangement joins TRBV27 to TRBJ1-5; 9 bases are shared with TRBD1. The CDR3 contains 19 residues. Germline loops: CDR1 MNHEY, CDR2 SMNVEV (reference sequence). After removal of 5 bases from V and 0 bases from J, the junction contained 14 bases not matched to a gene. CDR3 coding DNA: TGTGCCAGCAGTATCACACCTCCGGGACAGGGATATAGCAATCAGCCCCAGCATTTT. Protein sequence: CASSITPPGQGYSNQPQHF.

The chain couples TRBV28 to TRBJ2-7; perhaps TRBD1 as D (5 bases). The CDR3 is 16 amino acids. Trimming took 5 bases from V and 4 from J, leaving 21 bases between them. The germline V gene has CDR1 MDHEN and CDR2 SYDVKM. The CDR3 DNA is TGTGCCAGCAGTCCCAGGGATGCTTTCACCGGGTACGAGCAGTACTTC. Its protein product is CASSPRDAFTGYEQYF.